The following is a TCR beta chain sequence with its context. The target antigen is unknown. The sample is drawn from a study of Ad26.COV2.S vaccination and SARS-CoV-2 variants. Study findings and constraints: Those who received the vaccine showed greater spike-specific TCR breadth than those given placebo. Overall T cell responses may have been underestimated by the analyses of TCR breadth and depth.

As to treatment: 15 to 20 received Ad26.COV2.S at low or high dose, single or two shots; about five received placebo; per-sample allocation not given. Samples came from day 63 after the first vaccine or placebo injection. This vaccine is an Ad26 vector that expresses the Wuhan-strain SARS-CoV-2 spike. Libraries were prepared by immunoSEQ multiplex PCR; TCRdb keeps only in-frame clonotypes and omits some of them. Of roughly 300,000 clones detected, less than 90% appear once; the ten largest clones hold 6.4%. Between the trimmed V and J ends, which lost 3 bases and 2 bases, there was a span of 8 bases. CDR3 length: 13 amino acids. Germline CDR1 and CDR2: KGHSH and LQKENI.

This specimen consisted of peripheral blood, obtained in a trial of Ad26.COV2.S vaccine versus placebo. The rearrangement uses TRBV18 and TRBJ2-7; weak D call: TRBD1 (6 bases). The receptor was derived from a person between 18 and 60 years old who received the Ad26.COV2.S COVID-19 vaccine or a placebo. CDR3 sequence: CASSPDRTYEQYF. CDR3 DNA sequence: TGTGCCAGCTCACCTGACAGGACCTACGAGCAGTACTTC. The whole variable domain, filled in from reference TRBV18 and TRBJ2-7, reads NAGVMQNPRHLVRRRGQEARLRCSPMKGHSHVYWYRQLPEEGLKFMVYLQKENIIDESGMPKERFSAEFPKEGPSILRIQQVVRGDSAAYFCASSPDRTYEQYFGPGTRLTVT.